This T cell receptor (beta chain) was obtained from a study of cytomegalovirus exposure and HLA in healthy donors. Study as a whole: Per a later analysis, the 550 to 850 first-cohort and 120 validation repertoires shared one platform.

The CDR3 length is 20 residues. Trimming at V came to 1 base and at J to 6 bases, leaving 12 bases not matched to a gene. Looked up from germline, CDR1 is LNHNV and CDR2 is YYDKDF (reference sequence). Concerning this clone: Its antigen is as yet unknown.

Findings and limits, study-wide: It was found in a later analysis that first-cohort TCR clusters tended to co-occur in the 100 to 150 validation repertoires.

Produced via immunoSEQ multiplex PCR; TCRdb's table is partial and in-frame only. The data contain about 73,000 clones, roughly 90% of them singletons. This chain links TRBV15 with TRBJ2-1, with 16 bases aligning to TRBD2. The source material was PBMCs. The TCR originated in a woman aged 18-35 years in good health and CMV-seropositive. DNA for the CDR3: TGTGCCACCAGCAGAGGCTCCGGGACTAGCGGGAGGGGCGGTGTCAATGAGCAGTTCTTC. It codes for CATSRGSGTSGRGGVNEQFF.